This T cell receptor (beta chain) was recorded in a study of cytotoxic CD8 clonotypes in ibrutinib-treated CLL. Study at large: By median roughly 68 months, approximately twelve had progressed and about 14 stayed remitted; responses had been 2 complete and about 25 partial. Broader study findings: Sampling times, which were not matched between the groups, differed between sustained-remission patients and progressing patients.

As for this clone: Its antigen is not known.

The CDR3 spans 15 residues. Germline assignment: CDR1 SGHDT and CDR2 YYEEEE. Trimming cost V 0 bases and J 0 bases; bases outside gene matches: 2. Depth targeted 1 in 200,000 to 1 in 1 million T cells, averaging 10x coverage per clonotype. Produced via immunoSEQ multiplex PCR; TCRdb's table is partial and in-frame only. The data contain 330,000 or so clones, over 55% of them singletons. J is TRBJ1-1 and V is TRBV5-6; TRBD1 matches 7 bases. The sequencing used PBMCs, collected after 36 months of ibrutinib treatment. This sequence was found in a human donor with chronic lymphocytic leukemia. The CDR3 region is CASSLGGTVNTEAFF. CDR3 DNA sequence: TGTGCCAGCAGCTTGGGGGGGACAGTGAACACTGAAGCTTTCTTT.